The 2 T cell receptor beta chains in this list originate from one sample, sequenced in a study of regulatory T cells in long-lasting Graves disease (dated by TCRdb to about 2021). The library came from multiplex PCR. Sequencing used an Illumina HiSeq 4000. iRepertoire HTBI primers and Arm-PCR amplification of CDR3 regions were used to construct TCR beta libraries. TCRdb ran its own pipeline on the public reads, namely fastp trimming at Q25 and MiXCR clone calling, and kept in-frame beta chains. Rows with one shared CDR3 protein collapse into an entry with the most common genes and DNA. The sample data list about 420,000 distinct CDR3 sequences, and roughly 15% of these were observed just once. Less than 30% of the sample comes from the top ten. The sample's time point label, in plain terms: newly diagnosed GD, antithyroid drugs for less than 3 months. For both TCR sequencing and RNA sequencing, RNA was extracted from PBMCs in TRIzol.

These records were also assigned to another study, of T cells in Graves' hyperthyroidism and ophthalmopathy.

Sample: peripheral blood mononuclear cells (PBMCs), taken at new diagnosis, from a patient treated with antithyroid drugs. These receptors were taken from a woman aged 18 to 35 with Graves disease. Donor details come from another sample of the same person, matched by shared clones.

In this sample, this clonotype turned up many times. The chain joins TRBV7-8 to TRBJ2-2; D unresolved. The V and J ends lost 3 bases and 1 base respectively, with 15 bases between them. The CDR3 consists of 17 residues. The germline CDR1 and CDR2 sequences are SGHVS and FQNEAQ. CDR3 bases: TGTGCCAGCAGCTTCGGTTTGACGCGGCTGAACACCGGGGAGCTGTTTTTT. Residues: CASSFGLTRLNTGELFF.

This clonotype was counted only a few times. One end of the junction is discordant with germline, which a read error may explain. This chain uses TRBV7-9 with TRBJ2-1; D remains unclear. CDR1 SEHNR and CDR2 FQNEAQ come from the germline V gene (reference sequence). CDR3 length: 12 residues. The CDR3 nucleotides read TGTGCCAGCAGCCGACTCGAGCACTTACAGTCCTTC. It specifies CASSRLEHLQSF. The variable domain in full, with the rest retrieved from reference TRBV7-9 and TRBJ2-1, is DTGVSQNPRHKITKRGQNVTFRCDPISEHNRLYWYRQTLGQGPEFLTYFQNEAQLEKSRLLSDRFSAERPKGSFSTLEIQRTEQGDSAMYLCASSRLEHLQSFGPGTRLTVL.